This T cell receptor (beta chain) emerged from a study of blood T cells in healthy people across ages (dated by TCRdb to the mid-2010s). With respect to the entire study: In model experiments, template switching captured about one uniquely barcoded TCR beta cDNA molecule for every two T cells. The study measured age-related changes in TCR beta repertoire diversity using deep sequencing normalized with unique cDNA molecular identifiers. Four age groups were formed from the donors: young (average about 17 years), middle-aged (around 39), aged (roughly 58) and long-lived (around 82). To avoid experimental bias, donors of different ages were distributed randomly across sequencing lanes. For two donors (one aged 18 to 29 and one aged 80 or older), the study analyzed two additional independent replicas of 1 million unique cDNA reads from the same blood draw.

To prepare the library, 5' RACE was applied. Sequencing used an Illumina HiSeq 2500. The second PCR ran for roughly 7 to 11 cycles and used a J-beta primer mix along with a sample-barcoded 5' primer. A template-switch 5' adaptor carrying 12 random nucleotides introduced a unique molecular identifier onto each TCR beta cDNA molecule. Each sample yielded at least 2.5 million CDR3-containing paired-end reads. All of the RNA was converted into first-strand cDNA using the Mint cDNA synthesis kit, with a TRBC-specific oligonucleotide serving as the primer. After uracil-DNA glycosylase treatment, a first 18-cycle PCR used universal primers M1SS and BC2_uni_R on all cDNA. The paper's processing steps were these. For normalization, 1 million high-quality reads were randomly selected from each sample, with every read carrying a distinct molecular identifier. Reads sharing molecular identifiers were discarded rather than binned into consensus sequences. MiTCR, run with a Q25 quality threshold and the strictest error-elimination algorithm, handled CDR3 identification, clonotype clustering and error correction. Lower-bound total TCR beta diversity was estimated with a nonparametric unseen species model using Euler transformation. TCRdb took the public reads, trimmed them with fastp at Q25, ran MiXCR for clone calling and kept in-frame beta chains. Each CDR3 protein appears once, grouped with its most common genes and DNA. The V and J calls, along with clone size, are taken from TCRdb and not from the paper's own processing. Recorded for this sample are over 1,300,000 distinct CDR3 sequences; 45% to 70% of them occurred a single time. The ten top clones hold 5.5% to 8% of the sample.

There are 17 amino acids in the CDR3, from cysteine to phenylalanine inclusive. Only the CDR3 region is kept as DNA, spanning 51 bases read in frame from base 1. A word on this clonotype: What antigen it recognizes has not been identified. One base away there is no much larger clone; base qualities are not given.

Results the study describes overall, beyond this receptor: Since profiling was done on bulk unsorted PBMCs, naive and antigen-experienced compartments could not be conclusively compared. Estimates of total diversity based on one million sequenced T cells were considered lower bounds and underestimates. The CMV infection status of donors was not known, potentially confounding age-related changes in expanded clonotypes. Compared with the aged group, more naive CD4+ T cells, fewer expanded clones and increased TCR diversity were shown by the long-lived group, suggesting age selection. There was a strong correlation between observed TCR beta diversity and the percentage of naive T cells measured by flow cytometry. Observed TCR beta diversity per million T cells fell roughly linearly with age, and a significant reduction was already apparent by age around 40.

The roughly 37 donors, aged 6 to 90 years, were systemically healthy Caucasian individuals from Russia. Each donor gave approximately 9.3 milliliters of peripheral blood, collected into EDTA-treated Vacutainer tubes. Ficoll-Paque density-gradient centrifugation was used to isolate PBMCs, with at least 7 million obtained per sample. Trizol reagent was used to extract total RNA from the PBMCs, yielding at least 5.5 micrograms per sample. For every donor, an aliquot of PBMCs went through flow cytometry to measure the percentages of naive CD45RAhigh/CD27high T cells. Sequenced: blood. The receptor chain draws on TRBV21-1 and TRBJ2-1; TRBD1 reflects the table's D call only, with no check against the DNA. TRBV21-1 is a documented pseudogene. This receptor was taken from a man aged 18 to 35 in good health. The CDR3 corresponds to CASNRKDRPQVYNEQFF. The sequence in DNA is TGTGCCAGCAACCGAAAGGACAGGCCCCAGGTCTACAATGAGCAGTTCTTC.